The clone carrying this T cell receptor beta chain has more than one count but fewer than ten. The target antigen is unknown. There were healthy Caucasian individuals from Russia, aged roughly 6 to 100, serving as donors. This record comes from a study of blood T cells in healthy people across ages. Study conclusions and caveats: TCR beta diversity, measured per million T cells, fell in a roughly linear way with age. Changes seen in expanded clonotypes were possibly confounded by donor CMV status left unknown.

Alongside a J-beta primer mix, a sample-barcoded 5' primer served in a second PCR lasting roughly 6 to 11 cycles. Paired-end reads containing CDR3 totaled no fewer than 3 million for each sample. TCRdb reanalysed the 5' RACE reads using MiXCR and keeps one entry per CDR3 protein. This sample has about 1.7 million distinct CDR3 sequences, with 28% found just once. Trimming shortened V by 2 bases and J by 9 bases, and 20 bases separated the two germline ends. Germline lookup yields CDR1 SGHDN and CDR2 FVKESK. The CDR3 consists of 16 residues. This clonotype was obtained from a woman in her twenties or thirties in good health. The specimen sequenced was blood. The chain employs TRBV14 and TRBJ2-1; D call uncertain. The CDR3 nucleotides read TGTGCCAGCAGCCAACTTAAAAATCCTACGCAAAGTGAGCAGTTCTTC. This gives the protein CASSQLKNPTQSEQFF.